The 13 T cell receptor beta chains below were found in one sample sequenced in a study of cytomegalovirus exposure and HLA in healthy donors. The PCR made use of 60 Vbeta and 13 Jbeta primers. Sequenced by immunoSEQ multiplex PCR; TCRdb stores in-frame clones only, minus some. Altogether 150,000 to 200,000 clones are present, 65% to 85% being singletons, with the ten largest covering 1.2%. What was sequenced was PBMCs. Receptors originate from a boy younger than 10 in good health and CMV-seronegative.

The rearrangement joins TRBV7-8 to TRBJ2-1, with 12 bases matching TRBD2. The CDR3 has 14 amino acids. The J segment lost 9 bases and the V segment lost 5 bases, leaving 5 bases of the junction unmatched. Germline CDR1 SGHVS, CDR2 FQNEAQ. CDR3 protein: CASSLQTSGSEQFF. The CDR3 DNA is TGTGCCAGCAGCCTCCAGACTAGCGGGAGTGAGCAGTTCTTC.

The chain recombines TRBV19 with TRBJ1-2; no firm D call. CDR1 and CDR2 (germline): LNHDA, SQIVND (reference sequence). Trimming pared 5 bases from V and 2 bases from J, leaving 12 bases between. This CDR3 is 14 amino acids long. The CDR3 sequence: CASSLPGPNYGYTF. As DNA, the CDR3 is TGTGCCAGTAGTTTACCGGGTCCAAACTATGGCTACACCTTC.

Note on this clone: At one of its ends the junction is not consistent with the germline gene, which may arise from a read error. This sample also contains other DNA sequences that code for the same CDR3. This chain links TRBV2 with TRBJ1-1; possibly TRBD1 for D (6 bases). The germline V gene encodes CDR1 SNHLY and CDR2 FYNNEI. CDR3 length: 13 amino acids. CDR3 sequence (DNA): TGCGCCAGCAGCTTGGACAGAAACACTGAAGCTTTCTTT. Translated, it gives CASSLDRNTEAFF.

Regarding this clone: At one end the junction does not follow the germline gene, possibly because of a read error. The DNA of the CDR3 is TGTGTCAGCACGACACACTACGAGCAGTACTTC. Translating it yields CVSTTHYEQYF. This chain joins TRBV27 and TRBJ2-7; D uncertain. From germline, CDR1 is MNHEY and CDR2 SMNVEV (reference sequence). This CDR3 has 11 residues.

This clone occurred once. CDR3 DNA: TGTGCCAGCAGTTCACTAGCGGGGGGCCTACGAGAGACCCAGTACTTC. It codes for CASSSLAGGLRETQYF. The J gene is TRBJ2-5, the V gene TRBV27, with 12 bases that match TRBD2. The CDR3 spans 16 residues. The J segment lost 4 bases and the V segment lost 4 bases, leaving 7 bases of the junction unmatched. Germline V gives CDR1 MNHEY, CDR2 SMNVEV (reference sequence).

The V call is TRBV9, the J call TRBJ1-4; TRBD1 might be the D (5 bases). The length of the CDR3 is 15 residues. Trimming pared 0 bases from V and 8 bases from J, leaving 14 bases between. Looked up from germline, CDR1 is SGDLS and CDR2 is YYNGEE. The CDR3 nucleotides read TGTGCCAGCAGCGTAGGAAGGCAGGGCAGGGAAAAACTGTTTTTT. The encoded protein is CASSVGRQGREKLFF.

The chain recombines TRBV5-6 with TRBJ2-7; possible D gene TRBD2, 6 bases. Per the germline V gene, CDR1 is SGHDT and CDR2 is YYEEEE. The V and J ends lost 6 bases and 1 base respectively, with 23 bases between them. CDR3 length: 17 amino acids. The CDR3 DNA reads TGTGCCAGCACCCGGGGTAGCGGTGCGCCGTTGTCCTACGAGCAGTACTTC. This translates into CASTRGSGAPLSYEQYF.

The gene calls are TRBV7-9 and TRBJ2-3; 8 bases align to TRBD1. With 3 bases clipped from V and 4 bases from J, the junction kept 12 bases outside the gene matches. This CDR3 contains 17 residues. Per germline, CDR1 SEHNR and CDR2 FQNEAQ (reference sequence). The CDR3 DNA reads TGTGCCAGCAGCTTCAATTTCCAGGACAGGGTCCCAGATACGCAGTATTTT. Its translation is CASSFNFQDRVPDTQYF. The full variable domain, with the rest looked up from reference TRBV7-9 and TRBJ2-3, is DTGVSQNPRHKITKRGQNVTFRCDPISEHNRLYWYRQTLGQGPEFLTYFQNEAQLEKSRLLSDRFSAERPKGSFSTLEIQRTEQGDSAMYLCASSFNFQDRVPDTQYFGPGTRLTVL.

This clone was counted a few times. This chain links TRBV27 with TRBJ2-1; 10 bases match TRBD2. Germline V gene sequence: CDR1 MNHEY, CDR2 SMNVEV (reference sequence). The CDR3 covers 16 residues. Trimming took 5 bases from V and 8 from J; bases not matched to a gene: 12. CDR3 nucleotides: TGTGCCAGCAGTACCTCCAGACTAGCGGGTGCGGATGAGCAGTTCTTC. Residues: CASSTSRLAGADEQFF.

This clone was picked up one time. The V call is TRBV18, the J call TRBJ1-2; TRBD1 aligns across 9 bases. Germline CDR1 and CDR2: KGHSH and LQKENI. The CDR3 loop spans 13 amino acids. Trimming at V came to 5 bases and at J to 8 bases, leaving 6 bases not matched to a gene. The CDR3 DNA reads as TGTGCCAGCTCAGAGCGACAGGGGGACGGCTACACCTTC. This gives the protein CASSERQGDGYTF.

This chain links TRBV4-3 with TRBJ2-3; 9 nucleotides align to TRBD2. Trimming removed 0 bases from V and 4 bases from J; junction bases left unmatched: 11. This CDR3 is built from 18 residues. CDR1 LGHNA and CDR2 YSLEER come from the germline V gene. CDR3 loop: CASSQDRGGGASADTQYF. As DNA, the CDR3 is TGCGCCAGCAGCCAAGATCGGGGCGGGGGGGCCAGCGCAGATACGCAGTATTTT.

This rearrangement joins TRBV1 to TRBJ1-5. TRBV1 is termed a pseudogene. The CDR3 extends over 15 amino acids. The CDR3 DNA is TGCACCAAACCCGACCTCCCGCGCGGGAATCAGCCCCAGCATTTT. It encodes CTKPDLPRGNQPQHF.

Concerning this clone: Distinct nucleotide sequences in the sample also encode this CDR3. The chain carries TRBV6-6 and TRBJ2-7; D is unclear. Germline-derived CDR1 and CDR2 are MNHNY and SVGAGI (reference sequence). This CDR3 is built from 15 residues. V was shortened by 0 bases and J by 7 bases, with 16 bases between the two germline ends. In nucleotides, the CDR3 is TGTGCCAGCAGTTACTCGAGAGGCCCTCGAGTAGAGCAGTACGTC. The encoded protein is CASSYSRGPRVEQYV.